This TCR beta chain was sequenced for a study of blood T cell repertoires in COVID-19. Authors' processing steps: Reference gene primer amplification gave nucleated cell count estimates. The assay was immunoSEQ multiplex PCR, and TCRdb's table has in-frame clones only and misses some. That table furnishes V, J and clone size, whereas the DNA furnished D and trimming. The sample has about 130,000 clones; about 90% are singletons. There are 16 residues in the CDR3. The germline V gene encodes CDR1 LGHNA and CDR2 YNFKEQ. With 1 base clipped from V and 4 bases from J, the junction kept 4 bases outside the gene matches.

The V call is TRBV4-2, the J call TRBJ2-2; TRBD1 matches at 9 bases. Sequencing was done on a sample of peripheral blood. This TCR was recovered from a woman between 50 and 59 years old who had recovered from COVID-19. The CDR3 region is CASSQVDRGGTGELFF. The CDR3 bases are TGTGCCAGCAGCCAAGTGGACAGGGGAGGCACCGGGGAGCTGTTTTTT.